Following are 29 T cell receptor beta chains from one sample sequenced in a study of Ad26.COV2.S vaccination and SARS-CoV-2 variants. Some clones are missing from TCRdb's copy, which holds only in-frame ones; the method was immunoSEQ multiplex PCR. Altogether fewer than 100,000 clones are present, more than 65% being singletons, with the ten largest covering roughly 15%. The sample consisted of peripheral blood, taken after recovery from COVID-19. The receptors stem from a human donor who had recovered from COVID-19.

The CDR3 DNA reads TGTGCCAGCAGCTTAGAATCCGGCAGGGTGTTGGTAGATGAGCAGTTCTTC. Translated: CASSLESGRVLVDEQFF. The V and J genes are TRBV11-3 and TRBJ2-1, with a tentative D call TRBD1 (5 bases). Trimming removed 0 bases from V and 8 bases from J, with 20 bases in between. Germline CDR1 SGHNT, CDR2 YENEEA. CDR3 length: 17 residues.

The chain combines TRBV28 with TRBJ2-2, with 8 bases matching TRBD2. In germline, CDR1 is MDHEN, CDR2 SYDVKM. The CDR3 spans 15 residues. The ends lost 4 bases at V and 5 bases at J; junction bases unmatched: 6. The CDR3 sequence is CASSSSGRGTGELFF. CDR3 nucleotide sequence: TGTGCCAGCAGTTCCAGCGGGAGAGGAACCGGGGAGCTGTTTTTT.

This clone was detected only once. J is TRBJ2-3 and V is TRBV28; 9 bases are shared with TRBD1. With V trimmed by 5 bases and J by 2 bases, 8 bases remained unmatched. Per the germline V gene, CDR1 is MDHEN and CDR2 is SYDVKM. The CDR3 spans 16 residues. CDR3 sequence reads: CASSLTGTGYTDTQYF. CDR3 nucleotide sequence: TGTGCCAGCAGTCTCACCGGGACAGGGTACACAGATACGCAGTATTTT. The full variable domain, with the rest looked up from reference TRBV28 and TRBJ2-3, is DVKVTQSSRYLVKRTGEKVFLECVQDMDHENMFWYRQDPGLGLRLIYFSYDVKMKEKGDIPEGYSVSREKKERFSLILESASTNQTSMYLCASSLTGTGYTDTQYFGPGTRLTVL.

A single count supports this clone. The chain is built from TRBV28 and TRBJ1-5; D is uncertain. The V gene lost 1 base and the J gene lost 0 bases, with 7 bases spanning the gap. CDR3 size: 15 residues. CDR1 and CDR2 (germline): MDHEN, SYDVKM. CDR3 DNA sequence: TGTGCCAGCAGTTTATACGGAGATAGCAATCAGCCCCAGCATTTT. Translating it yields CASSLYGDSNQPQHF.

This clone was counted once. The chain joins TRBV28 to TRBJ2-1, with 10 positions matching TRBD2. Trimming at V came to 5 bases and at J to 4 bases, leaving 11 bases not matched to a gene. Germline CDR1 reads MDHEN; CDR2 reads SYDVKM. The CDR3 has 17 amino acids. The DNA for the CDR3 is TGTGCCAGCAGTCCCTCTAAGCCTAGCGGGGGTTACAATGAGCAGTTCTTC. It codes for CASSPSKPSGGYNEQFF.

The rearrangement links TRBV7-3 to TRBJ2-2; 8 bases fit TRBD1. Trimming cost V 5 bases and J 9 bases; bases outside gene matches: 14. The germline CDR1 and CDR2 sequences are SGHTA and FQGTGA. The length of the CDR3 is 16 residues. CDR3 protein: CASSKRDGQGARELFF. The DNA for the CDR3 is TGTGCCAGCAGCAAAAGGGATGGTCAGGGGGCGAGGGAGCTGTTTTTT.

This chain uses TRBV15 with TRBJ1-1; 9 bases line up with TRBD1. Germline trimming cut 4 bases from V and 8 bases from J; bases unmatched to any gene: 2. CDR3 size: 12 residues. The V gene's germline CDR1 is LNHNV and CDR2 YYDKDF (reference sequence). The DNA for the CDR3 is TGTGCCACCAGCACTGGGACAGGGGAAGCTTTCTTT. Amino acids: CATSTGTGEAFF. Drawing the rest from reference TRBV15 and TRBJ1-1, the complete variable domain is DAMVIQNPRYQVTQFGKPVTLSCSQTLNHNVMYWYQQKSSQAPKLLFHYYDKDFNNEADTPDNFQSRRPNTSFCFLDIRSPGLGDTAMYLCATSTGTGEAFFGQGTRLTVV.

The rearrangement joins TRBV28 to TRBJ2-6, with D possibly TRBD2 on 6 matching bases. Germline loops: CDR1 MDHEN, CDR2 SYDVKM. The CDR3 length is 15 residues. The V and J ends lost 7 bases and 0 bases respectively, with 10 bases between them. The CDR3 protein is CASTGGNSGANVLTF. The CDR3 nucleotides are TGTGCCAGCACCGGGGGAAACTCTGGGGCCAACGTCCTGACTTTC.

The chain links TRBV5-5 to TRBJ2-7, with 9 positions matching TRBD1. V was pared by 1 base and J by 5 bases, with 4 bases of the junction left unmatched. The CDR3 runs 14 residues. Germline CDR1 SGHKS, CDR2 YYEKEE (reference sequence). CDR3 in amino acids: CASSLWDRDHEQYF. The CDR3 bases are TGTGCCAGCAGCTTGTGGGACAGGGACCACGAGCAGTACTTC.

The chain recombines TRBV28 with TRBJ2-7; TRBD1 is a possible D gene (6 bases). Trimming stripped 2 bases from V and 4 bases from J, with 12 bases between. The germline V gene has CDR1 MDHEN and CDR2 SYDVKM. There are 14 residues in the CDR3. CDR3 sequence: CASSLVGALYEQYF. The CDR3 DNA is TGTGCCAGCAGTTTAGTGGGGGCTCTTTACGAGCAGTACTTC. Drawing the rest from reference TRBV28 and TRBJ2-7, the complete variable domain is DVKVTQSSRYLVKRTGEKVFLECVQDMDHENMFWYRQDPGLGLRLIYFSYDVKMKEKGDIPEGYSVSREKKERFSLILESASTNQTSMYLCASSLVGALYEQYFGPGTRLTVT.

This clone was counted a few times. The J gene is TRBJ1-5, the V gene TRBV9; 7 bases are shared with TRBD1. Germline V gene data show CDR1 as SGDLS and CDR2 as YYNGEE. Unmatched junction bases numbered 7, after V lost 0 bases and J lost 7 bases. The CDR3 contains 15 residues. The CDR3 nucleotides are TGTGCCAGCAGCGTAGGCCCCGACAGGGAACAGCCCCAGCATTTT. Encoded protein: CASSVGPDREQPQHF.

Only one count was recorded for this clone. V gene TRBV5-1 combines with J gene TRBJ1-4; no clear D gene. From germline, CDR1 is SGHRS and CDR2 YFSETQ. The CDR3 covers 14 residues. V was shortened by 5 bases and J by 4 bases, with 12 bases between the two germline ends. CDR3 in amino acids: CASSTGFLNEKLFF. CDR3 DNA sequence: TGCGCCAGCAGTACCGGGTTCCTTAATGAAAAACTGTTTTTT.

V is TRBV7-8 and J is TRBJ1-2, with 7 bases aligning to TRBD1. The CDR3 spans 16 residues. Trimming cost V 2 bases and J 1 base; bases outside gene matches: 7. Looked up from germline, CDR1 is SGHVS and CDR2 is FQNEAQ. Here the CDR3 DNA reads TGTGCCAGCAGCTTAAATCAACAGGGGTATAACTATGGCTACACCTTC. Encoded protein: CASSLNQQGYNYGYTF.

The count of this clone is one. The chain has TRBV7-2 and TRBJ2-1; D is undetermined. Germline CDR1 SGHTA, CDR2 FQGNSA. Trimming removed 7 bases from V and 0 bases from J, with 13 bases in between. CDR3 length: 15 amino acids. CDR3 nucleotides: TGTGCCAGCACCGGAAACCGCCGCTCCTACAATGAGCAGTTCTTC. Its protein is CASTGNRRSYNEQFF. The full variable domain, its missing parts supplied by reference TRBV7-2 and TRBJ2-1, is GAGVSQSPSNKVTEKGKDVELRCDPISGHTALYWYRQSLGQGLEFLIYFQGNSAPDKSGLPSDRFSAERTGGSVSTLTIQRTQQEDSAVYLCASTGNRRSYNEQFFGPGTRLTVL.

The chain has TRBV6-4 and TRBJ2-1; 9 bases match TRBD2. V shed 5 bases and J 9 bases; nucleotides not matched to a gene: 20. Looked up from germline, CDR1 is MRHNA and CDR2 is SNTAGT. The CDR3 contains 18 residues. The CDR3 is CASSLFFGGSGSSSEQFF. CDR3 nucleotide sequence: TGTGCCAGCAGTCTCTTTTTCGGGGGTAGCGGGAGTTCGAGTGAGCAGTTCTTC.

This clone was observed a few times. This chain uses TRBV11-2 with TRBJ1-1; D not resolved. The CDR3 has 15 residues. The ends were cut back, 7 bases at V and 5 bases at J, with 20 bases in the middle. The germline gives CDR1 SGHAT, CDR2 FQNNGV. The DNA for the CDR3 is TGTGCCAGCACCCTAATAGGCTTAGAAGGGACTGAAGCTTTCTTT. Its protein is CASTLIGLEGTEAFF. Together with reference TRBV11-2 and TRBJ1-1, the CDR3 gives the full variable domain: EAGVAQSPRYKIIEKRQSVAFWCNPISGHATLYWYQQILGQGPKLLIQFQNNGVVDDSQLPKDRFSAERLKGVDSTLKIQPAKLEDSAVYLCASTLIGLEGTEAFFGQGTRLTVV.

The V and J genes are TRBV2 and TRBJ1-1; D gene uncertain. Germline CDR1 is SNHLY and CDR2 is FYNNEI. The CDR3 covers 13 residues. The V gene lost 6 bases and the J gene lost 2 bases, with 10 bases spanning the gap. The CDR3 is CASRRQANTEAFF. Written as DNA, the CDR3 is TGTGCCAGCAGGAGACAAGCTAACACTGAAGCTTTCTTT.

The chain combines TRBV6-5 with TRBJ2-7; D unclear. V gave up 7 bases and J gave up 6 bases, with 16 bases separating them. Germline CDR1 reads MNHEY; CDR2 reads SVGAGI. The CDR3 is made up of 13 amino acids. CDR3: CASNKLGRFEQYF. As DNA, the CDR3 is TGTGCCAGCAACAAATTAGGACGATTCGAGCAGTACTTC.

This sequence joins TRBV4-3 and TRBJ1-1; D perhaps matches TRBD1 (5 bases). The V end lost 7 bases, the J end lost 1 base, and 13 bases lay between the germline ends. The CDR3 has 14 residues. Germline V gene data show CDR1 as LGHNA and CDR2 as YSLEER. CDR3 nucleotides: TGCGCCAGCAACCGATGGGGGGGGAACACTGAAGCTTTCTTT. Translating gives CASNRWGGNTEAFF.

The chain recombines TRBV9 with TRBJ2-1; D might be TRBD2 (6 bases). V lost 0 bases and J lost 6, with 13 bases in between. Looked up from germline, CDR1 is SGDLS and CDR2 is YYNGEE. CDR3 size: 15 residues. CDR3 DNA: TGTGCCAGCAGCGTAGCCGGACTACGGGTCAATGAGCAGTTCTTC. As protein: CASSVAGLRVNEQFF.

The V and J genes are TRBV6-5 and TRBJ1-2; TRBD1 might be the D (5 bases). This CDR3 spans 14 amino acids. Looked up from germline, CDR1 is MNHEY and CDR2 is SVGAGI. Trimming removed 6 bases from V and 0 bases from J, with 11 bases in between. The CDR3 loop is CASSDSGPNYGYTF. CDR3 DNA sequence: TGTGCCAGCAGCGACTCAGGGCCTAACTATGGCTACACCTTC.

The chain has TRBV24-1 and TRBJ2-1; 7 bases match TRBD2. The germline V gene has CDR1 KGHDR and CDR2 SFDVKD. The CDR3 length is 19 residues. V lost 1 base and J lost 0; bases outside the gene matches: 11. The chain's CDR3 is CATSDLSPTSASSYNEQFF. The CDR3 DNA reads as TGTGCCACCAGTGATTTAAGCCCCACTAGCGCAAGCTCCTACAATGAGCAGTTCTTC.

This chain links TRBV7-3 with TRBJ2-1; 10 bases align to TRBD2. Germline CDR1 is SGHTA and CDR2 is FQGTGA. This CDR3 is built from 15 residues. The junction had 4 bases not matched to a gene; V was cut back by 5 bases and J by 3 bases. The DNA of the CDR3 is TGTGCCAGCAGCCCCGGGACTAGCGACTACAATGAGCAGTTCTTC. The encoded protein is CASSPGTSDYNEQFF.

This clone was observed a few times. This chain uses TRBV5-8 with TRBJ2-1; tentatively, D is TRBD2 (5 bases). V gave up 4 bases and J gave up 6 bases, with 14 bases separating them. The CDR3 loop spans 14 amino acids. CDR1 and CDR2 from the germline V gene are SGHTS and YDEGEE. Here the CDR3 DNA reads TGTGCCAGCAGCCCCCTAGGCGGAGGCAATGAGCAGTTCTTC. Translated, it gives CASSPLGGGNEQFF.

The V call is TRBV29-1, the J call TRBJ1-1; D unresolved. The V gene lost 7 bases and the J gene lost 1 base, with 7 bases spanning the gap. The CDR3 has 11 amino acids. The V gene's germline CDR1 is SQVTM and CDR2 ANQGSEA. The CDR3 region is CSGQKNTEAFF. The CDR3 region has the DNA TGCAGCGGACAAAAGAACACTGAAGCTTTCTTT.

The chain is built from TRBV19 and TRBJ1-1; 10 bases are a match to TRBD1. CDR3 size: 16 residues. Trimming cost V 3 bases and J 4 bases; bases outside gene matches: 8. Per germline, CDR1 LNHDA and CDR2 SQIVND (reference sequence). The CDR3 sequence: CASSMLSGTGATEAFF. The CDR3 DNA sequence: TGTGCCAGTAGTATGCTTTCCGGGACAGGGGCCACTGAAGCTTTCTTT.

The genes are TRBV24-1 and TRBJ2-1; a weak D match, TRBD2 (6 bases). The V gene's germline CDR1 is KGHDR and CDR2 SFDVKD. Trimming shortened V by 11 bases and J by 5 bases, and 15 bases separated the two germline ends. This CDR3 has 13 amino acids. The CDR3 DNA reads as TGTGCCAGCGGGACCACAAACAACAATGAGCAGTTCTTC. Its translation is CASGTTNNNEQFF.

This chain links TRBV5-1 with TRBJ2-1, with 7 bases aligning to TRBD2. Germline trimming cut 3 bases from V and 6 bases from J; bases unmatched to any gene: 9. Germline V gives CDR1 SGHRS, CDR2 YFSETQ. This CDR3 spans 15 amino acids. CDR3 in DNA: TGCGCCAGCAGCTCTCAAGCGGGGCAAGTCAATGAGCAGTTCTTC. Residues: CASSSQAGQVNEQFF. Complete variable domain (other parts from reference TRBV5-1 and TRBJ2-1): KAGVTQTPRYLIKTRGQQVTLSCSPISGHRSVSWYQQTPGQGLQFLFEYFSETQRNKGNFPGRFSGRQFSNSRSEMNVSTLELGDSALYLCASSSQAGQVNEQFFGPGTRLTVL.

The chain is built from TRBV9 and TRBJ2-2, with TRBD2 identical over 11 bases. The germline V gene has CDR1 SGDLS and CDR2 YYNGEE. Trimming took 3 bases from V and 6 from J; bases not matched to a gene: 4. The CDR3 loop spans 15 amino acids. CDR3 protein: CASSETSGRPGELFF. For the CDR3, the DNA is TGTGCCAGCAGCGAAACTAGCGGGAGACCCGGGGAGCTGTTTTTT.